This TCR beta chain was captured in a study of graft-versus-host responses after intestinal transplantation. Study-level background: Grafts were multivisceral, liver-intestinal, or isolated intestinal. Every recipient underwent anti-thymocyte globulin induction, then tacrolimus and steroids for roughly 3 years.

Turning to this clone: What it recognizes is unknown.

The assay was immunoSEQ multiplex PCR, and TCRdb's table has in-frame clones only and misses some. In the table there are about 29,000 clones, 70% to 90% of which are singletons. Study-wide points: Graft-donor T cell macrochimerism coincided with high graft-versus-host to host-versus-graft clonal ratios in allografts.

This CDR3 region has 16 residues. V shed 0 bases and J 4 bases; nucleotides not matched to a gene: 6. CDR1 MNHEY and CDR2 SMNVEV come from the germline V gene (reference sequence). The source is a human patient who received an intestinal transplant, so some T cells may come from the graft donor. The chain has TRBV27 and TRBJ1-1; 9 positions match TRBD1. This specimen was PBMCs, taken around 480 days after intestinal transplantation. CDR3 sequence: CASSLSGTGLSTEAFF. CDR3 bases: TGTGCCAGCAGTTTATCGGGGACAGGGTTATCCACTGAAGCTTTCTTT.